This TCR beta chain was retrieved from a study of shared clonotypes between healthy human individuals. Study-level points and caveats: Compared with clonotypes that all four donors shared, non-shared clonotypes had lower generation probabilities.

Naive CD8 cells comprised CD45RO-negative, CCR7-positively selected cells, excluding terminally differentiated effector memory CD45RA+ cells. The donors were adults (healthy and HIV-negative) with no recent acute infections or vaccinations. In replicate PCRs of sorted subsets, roughly 200 ng DNA, approximately 30,000 T cell genomes, was used. Methods used by the authors: ImmunoSEQ yielded junction-only sequences lacking quality scores, so filtering differed. The table came from immunoSEQ multiplex PCR; TCRdb's copy has only in-frame clones and leaves some out. V and J calls and clone size come straight from that table; D and trimming were deduced from the DNA. This sample has over 750,000 clones, with approximately 96% found just once. As for this clone: Its antigen is unidentified.

Material for sequencing was naive CD8+ T cells sorted from blood. The sequence was collected from a young man in good health.

The CDR3 sequence: CASSPPGQGIDTQYF. The CDR3 coding sequence is TGTGCCAGCAGCCCACCGGGACAGGGGATAGATACGCAGTATTTT. The V gene is TRBV7-3, the J gene TRBJ2-3; 10 bases match TRBD1. V lost 5 bases, J lost 5 bases, and 7 bases stayed unmatched. The CDR3 spans 15 residues. Germline CDR1 and CDR2: SGHTA and FQGTGA.